Each of the 19 T cell receptor beta chains below was sequenced from the same sample in a study of shared clonotypes between healthy human individuals. TCRdb's table, derived via immunoSEQ multiplex PCR, lists solely in-frame clones and lacks some. The sample yields 900,000 to 1,200,000 clones, 75% to 85% seen once. Sample: memory CD4+ T cells from PBMCs. Subset defined: CD45RA-negative fraction. These receptors were taken from a man aged 18-30 years in good health. Some clones in this sample may be carry-over from other donors' samples.

The chain recombines TRBV4-2 with TRBJ2-7; 8 bases are shared with TRBD2. V lost 5 bases, J lost 2 bases, and 8 bases stayed unmatched. The CDR3 has 15 amino acids. Germline V lookup: CDR1 LGHNA, CDR2 YNFKEQ. DNA for the CDR3: TGTGCCAGCAGCAACCTCGGACTAGCAGCCTACGAGCAGTACTTC. Translating gives CASSNLGLAAYEQYF.

V is TRBV2 and J is TRBJ2-1; D gene ambiguous. Germline V lookup: CDR1 SNHLY, CDR2 FYNNEI. Trimming shortened V by 7 bases and J by 0 bases, and 7 bases separated the two germline ends. The CDR3 sequence is 13 residues long. For the CDR3, the DNA is TGTGCCAGCACGGCGAGCTCCTACAATGAGCAGTTCTTC. Translation gives CASTASSYNEQFF.

This clone has ten or more counts. The same CDR3 can be traced to other DNA sequences in this sample. The chain couples TRBV2 to TRBJ2-7, with TRBD2 as a possible D gene (5 bases). CDR1 SNHLY and CDR2 FYNNEI come from the germline V gene. Trimming pared 5 bases from V and 5 bases from J, leaving 16 bases between. The CDR3 spans 14 residues. For the CDR3, the DNA is TGTGCCAGCAGTCCTCGGACTCGGGCCCACGAGCAGTACTTC. Its translation is CASSPRTRAHEQYF.

About this clone itself: Other nucleotide sequences in the sample specify the same CDR3. The CDR3: CASSLSRAETQYF. CDR3 nucleotide sequence: TGTGCCAGCAGCTTAAGTCGGGCAGAGACCCAGTACTTC. The rearrangement links TRBV7-2 to TRBJ2-5; D uncertain. This CDR3 contains 13 residues. Germline-derived CDR1 and CDR2 are SGHTA and FQGNSA. V lost 2 bases to trimming and J lost 4 bases, with 8 bases between them.

For this clone: Other DNA sequences in the same sample also yield this CDR3. The J gene is TRBJ1-2, the V gene TRBV9, with D unresolved. This CDR3 spans 12 amino acids. V lost 5 bases and J 8 bases, leaving 13 bases between the germline ends. The germline V gene has CDR1 SGDLS and CDR2 YYNGEE. CDR3 DNA sequence: TGTGCCAGCAGTCTATCTGGAGGGGGCTACACCTTC. This sequence encodes CASSLSGGGYTF.

This clone occurred a few times. The chain employs TRBV6-5 and TRBJ1-2; TRBD1 agrees at 7 bases. The CDR3 is 15 residues long. Germline V CDR1 and CDR2: MNHEY, SVGAGI. V dropped 3 bases and J dropped 7; count of bases not matched to a gene: 11. For the CDR3, the DNA is TGTGCCAGCAGTTATGGACAGGCGGTCGGCGGTGGCTACACCTTC. It is translated as CASSYGQAVGGGYTF.

This clone appeared many times. The chain recombines TRBV29-1 with TRBJ1-2; 9 positions match TRBD1. The CDR3 spans 13 residues. Unmatched junction bases numbered 9, after V lost 5 bases and J lost 8 bases. Germline CDR1 and CDR2: SQVTM and ANQGSEA. CDR3 sequence: CSVSPGQGRGYTF. The CDR3 DNA reads TGCAGCGTTTCTCCGGGACAGGGAAGGGGCTACACCTTC.

The J gene is TRBJ1-1, the V gene TRBV9; 8 positions match TRBD1. The CDR3 contains 14 residues. The junction had 9 bases not matched to a gene; V was cut back by 4 bases and J by 7 bases. CDR1 is SGDLS and CDR2 is YYNGEE in the germline V gene. The CDR3 nucleotides read TGTGCCAGCAGCCCGCAAGGACAGGGTCGTGAAGCTTTCTTT. Amino acid sequence: CASSPQGQGREAFF.

This chain joins TRBV25-1 and TRBJ2-1; TRBD2 aligns across 8 bases. Per the germline V gene, CDR1 is MGHDK and CDR2 is SYGVNS. This CDR3 comprises 15 residues. Trimming at V came to 5 bases and at J to 5 bases, leaving 8 bases not matched to a gene. The CDR3 DNA sequence: TGTGCCAGCAGTCTCCCGGGAGGGCCAAACAATGAGCAGTTCTTC. Translation gives CASSLPGGPNNEQFF.

The chain is built from TRBV30 and TRBJ1-5; D is unclear. Deletions cut 3 bases from V and 6 bases from J, with 12 bases between. Germline values: CDR1 GTSNPN, CDR2 SVGIG (reference sequence). The CDR3 runs 13 residues. This CDR3 reads CAWSNRPLQPQHF. The DNA for the CDR3 is TGTGCCTGGAGCAATCGACCACTTCAGCCCCAGCATTTT. The full variable domain, rest sourced from reference TRBV30 and TRBJ1-5, is SQTIHQWPATLVQPVGSPLSLECTVEGTSNPNLYWYRQAAGRGLQLLFYSVGIGQISSEVPQNLSASRPQDRQFILSSKKLLLSDSGFYLCAWSNRPLQPQHFGDGTRLSIL.

The V call is TRBV30, the J call TRBJ1-1; no reliable D call. CDR1 GTSNPN and CDR2 SVGIG come from the germline V gene (reference sequence). The V end was cut by 3 bases, the J end by 0 bases, with 17 bases between. The CDR3 has 16 residues. The CDR3 reads CAWSPGYSGLNTEAFF. CDR3 nucleotides: TGTGCCTGGAGCCCAGGATATAGCGGATTGAACACTGAAGCTTTCTTT. The whole variable domain, filled in from reference TRBV30 and TRBJ1-1, reads SQTIHQWPATLVQPVGSPLSLECTVEGTSNPNLYWYRQAAGRGLQLLFYSVGIGQISSEVPQNLSASRPQDRQFILSSKKLLLSDSGFYLCAWSPGYSGLNTEAFFGQGTRLTVV.

The genes are TRBV30 and TRBJ2-5; TRBD1 might be the D (6 bases). Germline CDR1 reads GTSNPN; CDR2 reads SVGIG (reference sequence). V was clipped by 5 bases and J by 5 bases, with 9 bases between them. This CDR3 region has 11 residues. The chain's CDR3 is CAWAGEETQYF. As DNA, the CDR3 is TGTGCCTGGGCAGGGGAGGAGACCCAGTACTTC.

The gene calls are TRBV27 and TRBJ2-4, with D possibly being TRBD1 (6 bases). V was pared by 3 bases and J by 8 bases, with 14 bases between. There are 14 residues in the CDR3. Germline CDR1 is MNHEY and CDR2 is SMNVEV (reference sequence). This CDR3 reads CASSFRRTEDIQYF. The CDR3 bases are TGTGCCAGCAGTTTCCGGAGGACAGAGGACATTCAGTACTTC.

J is TRBJ2-7 and V is TRBV27; tentatively, D is TRBD1 (6 bases). The CDR3 runs to 15 residues. Germline CDR1 and CDR2: MNHEY and SMNVEV (reference sequence). V was trimmed by 5 bases and J by 7 bases, leaving 21 bases between them. The CDR3 bases are TGTGCCAGCAGTACGTTCCGGGACACCCTTAGGGAGCAGTACTTC. It encodes CASSTFRDTLREQYF.

This clone was detected once. This CDR3 is missing its conserved last phenylalanine or tryptophan, likely due to a read error. The chain couples TRBV6-5 to TRBJ1-1, with D perhaps TRBD1 (5 bases). The CDR3 has 13 residues. V was pared by 4 bases and J by 4 bases, with 10 bases between. Germline CDR1 and CDR2: MNHEY and SVGAGI. CDR3 residues: CASSSLGGTEAFS. DNA for the CDR3: TGTGCCAGCAGTTCCCTCGGGGGCACTGAAGCTTTCTCT.

This clone appeared a single time. This chain links TRBV20-1 with TRBJ2-1, with a tentative D call TRBD2 (6 bases). Deletions cut 5 bases from V and 12 bases from J, with 14 bases between. The CDR3 has 11 residues. The germline gives CDR1 DFQATT, CDR2 SNEGSKA (reference sequence). The CDR3 DNA reads TGCAGTGCTTTACTAGGGGACTGGCAGTTCTTC. It is translated as CSALLGDWQFF.

The chain links TRBV10-2 to TRBJ1-2, with a possible D match to TRBD1 (5 bases). CDR1 and CDR2 from the germline V gene are WSHSY and SAAADI. The V and J ends lost 3 bases and 6 bases respectively, with 14 bases between them. The CDR3 loop spans 14 amino acids. This CDR3 reads CASSDPTVLDGYTF. In DNA form, the CDR3 reads TGCGCCAGCAGTGACCCGACAGTCCTCGATGGCTACACCTTC.

This rearrangement joins TRBV5-1 to TRBJ2-7; no definite D call. The ends were cut back, 3 bases at V and 3 bases at J, with 13 bases in the middle. The CDR3 runs to 14 residues. Germline values: CDR1 SGHRS, CDR2 YFSETQ. In nucleotides, the CDR3 is TGCGCCAGCAGCTCGGATCCCCAAGGCTACGAGCAGTACTTC. It encodes CASSSDPQGYEQYF. Supplemented by reference TRBV5-1 and TRBJ2-7, the full variable domain reads KAGVTQTPRYLIKTRGQQVTLSCSPISGHRSVSWYQQTPGQGLQFLFEYFSETQRNKGNFPGRFSGRQFSNSRSEMNVSTLELGDSALYLCASSSDPQGYEQYFGPGTRLTVT.

The V gene is TRBV5-1, the J gene TRBJ2-7; D possibly corresponds to TRBD2 (5 bases). The CDR3 is 14 residues long. V lost 0 bases and J lost 7, with 14 bases in between. The germline CDR1 and CDR2 sequences are SGHRS and YFSETQ. CDR3 amino acids: CASSLGTYSQEQYF. In nucleotides, the CDR3 is TGCGCCAGCAGCTTGGGGACTTACTCTCAGGAGCAGTACTTC.